This T cell receptor beta chain was identified in a study of OX40 agonist ivuxolimab in advanced cancers. About the study: From 23 to 79 years was the age range, with a mean of approximately 63 years, and roughly 83% were male. Partial responses occurred in Three dose-escalation patients, one with hepatocellular carcinoma and two with cutaneous melanoma. Eligibility admitted prior anti-PD-1, anti-PD-L1 or anti-CTLA-4 therapy; approximately 40% had some.

This clone was counted only a few times. Its target is not known. TCRdb keeps only in-frame clones here, not all; method: immunoSEQ multiplex PCR. The profile shows about 120,000 clones, around 89% of them singletons. The V gene's germline CDR1 is SEHNR and CDR2 FQNEAQ (reference sequence). The length of the CDR3 is 15 residues. The V end lost 5 bases, the J end lost 4 bases, and 15 bases lay between the germline ends. The study, taken as a whole, reports: Averaged across samples, CD8+ T cells carried more expanded clones than CD4+ did.

The chain uses TRBV7-9 and TRBJ1-3; possibly TRBD1 for D (6 bases). The TCR sequence derives from an adult with an advanced solid tumor such as melanoma, head and neck, liver or kidney cancer. The sequencing used CD4+ or CD8+ T cells sorted from blood, collected in a trial of the OX40 agonist ivuxolimab. The CDR3 region has the DNA TGTGCCAGCAGCGCATACAGGGTTACGGGAAACACCATATATTTT. This gives the protein CASSAYRVTGNTIYF.